This T cell receptor beta chain was sequenced for a study of shared clonotypes between healthy human individuals. Study-wide background: Researchers assigned three CD4 naive, three CD4 memory, two CD8 naive and one CD8 memory plate to each donor.

The deep-level immunoSEQ assay was used. TCRdb's table, derived via immunoSEQ multiplex PCR, lists solely in-frame clones and lacks some. In the table there are roughly 1.4 million clones, about 98.5% of which are singletons. The CDR3 sequence is 14 residues long. The V gene is TRBV12-1, the J gene TRBJ2-7. TRBV12-1 constitutes a pseudogene. This clonotype was sampled from a man aged 25-45 years in good health. The sequenced material came from naive CD4+ T cells sorted from blood. Subset of the sample: CD45RA+ positively selected. CDR3: CASSLGRCSYEQYF. The CDR3 DNA reads TGTGCCAGCAGCCTAGGACGGTGCTCCTACGAGCAGTACTTC.